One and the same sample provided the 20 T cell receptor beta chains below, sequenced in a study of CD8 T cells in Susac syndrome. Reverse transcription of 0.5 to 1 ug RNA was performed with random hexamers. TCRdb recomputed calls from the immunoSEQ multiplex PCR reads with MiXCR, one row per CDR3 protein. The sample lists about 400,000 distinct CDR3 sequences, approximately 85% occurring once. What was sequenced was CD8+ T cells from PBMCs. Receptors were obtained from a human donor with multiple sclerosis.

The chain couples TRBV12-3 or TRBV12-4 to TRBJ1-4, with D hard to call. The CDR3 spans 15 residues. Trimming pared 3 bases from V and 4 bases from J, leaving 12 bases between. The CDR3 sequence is CASSLGQDLNEKLFF. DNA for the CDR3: TGTGCCAGCAGTTTGGGCCAGGACCTTAATGAAAAACTGTTTTTT.

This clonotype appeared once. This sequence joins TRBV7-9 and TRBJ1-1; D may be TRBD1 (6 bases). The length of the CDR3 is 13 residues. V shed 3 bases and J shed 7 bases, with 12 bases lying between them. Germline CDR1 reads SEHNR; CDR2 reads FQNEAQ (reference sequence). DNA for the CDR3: TGTGCCAGCAGCTTTCCAGGGGCTGGTGAAGCTTTCTTT. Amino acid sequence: CASSFPGAGEAFF.

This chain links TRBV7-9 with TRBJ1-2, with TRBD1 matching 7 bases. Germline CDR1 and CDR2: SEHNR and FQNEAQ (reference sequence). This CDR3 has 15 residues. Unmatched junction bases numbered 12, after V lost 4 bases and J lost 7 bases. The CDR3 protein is CASSSEPTGVGGYTF. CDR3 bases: TGTGCCAGCAGCTCAGAGCCCACAGGGGTTGGTGGCTACACCTTC.

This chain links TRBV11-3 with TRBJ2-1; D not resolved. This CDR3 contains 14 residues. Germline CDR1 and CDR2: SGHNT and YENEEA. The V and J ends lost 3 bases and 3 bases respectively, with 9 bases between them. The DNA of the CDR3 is TGTGCCAGCAGCTTCACTGGTTACTACAATGAGCAGTTCTTC. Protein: CASSFTGYYNEQFF.

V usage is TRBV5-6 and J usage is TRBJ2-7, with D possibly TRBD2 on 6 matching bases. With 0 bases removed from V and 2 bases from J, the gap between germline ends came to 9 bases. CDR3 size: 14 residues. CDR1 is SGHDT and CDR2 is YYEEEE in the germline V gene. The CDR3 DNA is TGTGCCAGCAGCTTGGGGGGGACTCCCTACGAGCAGTACTTC. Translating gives CASSLGGTPYEQYF.

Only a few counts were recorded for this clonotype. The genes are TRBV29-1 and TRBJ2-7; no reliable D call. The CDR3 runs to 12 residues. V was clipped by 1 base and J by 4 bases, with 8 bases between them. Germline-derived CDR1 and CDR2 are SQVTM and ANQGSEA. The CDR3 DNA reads TGCAGCGTTGAAGTCGCAGCTTACGAGCAGTACTTC. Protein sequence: CSVEVAAYEQYF.

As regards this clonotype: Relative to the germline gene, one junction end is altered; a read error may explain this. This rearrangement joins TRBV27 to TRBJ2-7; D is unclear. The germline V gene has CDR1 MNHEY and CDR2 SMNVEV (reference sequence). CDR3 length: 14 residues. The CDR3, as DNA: TGTGCCAGCAGTTTATCGGCCAGACACTACGGGCAGTACTTC. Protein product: CASSLSARHYGQYF.

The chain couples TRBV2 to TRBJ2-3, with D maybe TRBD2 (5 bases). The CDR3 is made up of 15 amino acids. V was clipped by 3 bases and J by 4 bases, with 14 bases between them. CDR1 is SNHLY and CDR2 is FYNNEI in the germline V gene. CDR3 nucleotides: TGTGCCAGCAGTGAGTTGAGAGGGTCCGCAGATACGCAGTATTTT. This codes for CASSELRGSADTQYF.

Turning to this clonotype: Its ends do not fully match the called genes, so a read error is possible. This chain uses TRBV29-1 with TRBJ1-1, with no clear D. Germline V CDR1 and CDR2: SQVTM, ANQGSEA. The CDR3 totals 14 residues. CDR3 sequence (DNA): TGCAGCGTGTCCAACATGGGCCCCAGCACTGAAACTTTCTTT. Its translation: CSVSNMGPSTETFF.

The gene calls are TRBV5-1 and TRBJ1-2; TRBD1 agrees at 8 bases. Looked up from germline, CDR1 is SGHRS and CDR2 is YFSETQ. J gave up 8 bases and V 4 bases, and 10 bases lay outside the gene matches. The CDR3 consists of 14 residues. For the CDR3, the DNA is TGCGCCAGCAGCCAAGGACAGGGAACGTTAGGCTACACCTTC. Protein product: CASSQGQGTLGYTF.

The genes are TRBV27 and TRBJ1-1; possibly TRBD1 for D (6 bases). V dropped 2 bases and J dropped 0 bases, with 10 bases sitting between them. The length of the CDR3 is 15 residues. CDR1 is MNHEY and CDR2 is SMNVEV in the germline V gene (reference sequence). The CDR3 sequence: CASSLTWDMNTEAFF. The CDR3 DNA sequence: TGTGCCAGCAGTTTAACATGGGACATGAACACTGAAGCTTTCTTT.

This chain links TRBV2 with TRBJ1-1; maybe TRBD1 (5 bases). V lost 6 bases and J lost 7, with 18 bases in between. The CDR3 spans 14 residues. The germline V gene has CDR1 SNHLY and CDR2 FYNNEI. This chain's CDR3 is CASRNPLGGGEAFF. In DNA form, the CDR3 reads TGTGCCAGCAGAAACCCTCTGGGGGGGGGTGAAGCTTTCTTT.

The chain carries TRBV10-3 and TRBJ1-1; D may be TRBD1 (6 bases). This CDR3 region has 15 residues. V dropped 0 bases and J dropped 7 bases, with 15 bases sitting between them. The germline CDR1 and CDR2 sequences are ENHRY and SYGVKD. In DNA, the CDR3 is TGTGCCATCAGTGAGTCGATGGGGGGCTTTTTTGAAGCTTTCTTT. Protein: CAISESMGGFFEAFF.

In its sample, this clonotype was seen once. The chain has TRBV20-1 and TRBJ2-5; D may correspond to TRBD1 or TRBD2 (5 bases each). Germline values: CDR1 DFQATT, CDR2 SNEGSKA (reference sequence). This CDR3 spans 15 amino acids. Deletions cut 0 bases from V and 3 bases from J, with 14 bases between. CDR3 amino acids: CSARDPWVGEETQYF. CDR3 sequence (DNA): TGCAGTGCTAGAGATCCGTGGGTGGGGGAAGAGACCCAGTACTTC.

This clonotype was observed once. Written as DNA, the CDR3 is TGTGCCAGCAGTTTCAATCCTAGCGCAGAGCTTGACACCGGGGAGCTGTTTTTT. This sequence encodes CASSFNPSAELDTGELFF. The rearrangement joins TRBV27 to TRBJ2-2, with D possibly matching TRBD2 (6 bases). Germline CDR1 MNHEY, CDR2 SMNVEV (reference sequence). Deletions cut 3 bases from V and 3 bases from J, with 20 bases between. CDR3 length: 18 residues.

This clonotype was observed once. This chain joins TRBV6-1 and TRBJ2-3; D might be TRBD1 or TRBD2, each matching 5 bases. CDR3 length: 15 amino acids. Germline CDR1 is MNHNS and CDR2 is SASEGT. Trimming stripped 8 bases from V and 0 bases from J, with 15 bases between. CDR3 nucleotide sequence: TGTGCCAGCGGGTCCTATGGGGGTAGCACAGATACGCAGTATTTT. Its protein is CASGSYGGSTDTQYF.

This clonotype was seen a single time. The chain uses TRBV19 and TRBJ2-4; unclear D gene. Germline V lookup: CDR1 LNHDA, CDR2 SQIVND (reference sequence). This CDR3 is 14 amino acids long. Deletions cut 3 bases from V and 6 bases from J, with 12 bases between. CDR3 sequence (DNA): TGTGCCAGTAGTATCGCCGGTTCGGCAAACATTCAGTACTTC. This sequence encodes CASSIAGSANIQYF.

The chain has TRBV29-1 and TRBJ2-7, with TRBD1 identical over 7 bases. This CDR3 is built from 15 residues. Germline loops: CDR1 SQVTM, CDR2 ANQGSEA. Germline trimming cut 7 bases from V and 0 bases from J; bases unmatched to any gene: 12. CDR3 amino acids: CSASTGDPFSYEQYF. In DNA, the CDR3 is TGCAGCGCCTCTACAGGGGACCCCTTCTCCTACGAGCAGTACTTC.

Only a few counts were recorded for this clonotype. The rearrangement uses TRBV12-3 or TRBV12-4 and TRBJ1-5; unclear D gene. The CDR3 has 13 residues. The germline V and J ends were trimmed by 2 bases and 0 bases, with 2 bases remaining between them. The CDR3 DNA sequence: TGTGCCAGCAGTTTACATAGCAATCAGCCCCAGCATTTT. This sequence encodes CASSLHSNQPQHF.

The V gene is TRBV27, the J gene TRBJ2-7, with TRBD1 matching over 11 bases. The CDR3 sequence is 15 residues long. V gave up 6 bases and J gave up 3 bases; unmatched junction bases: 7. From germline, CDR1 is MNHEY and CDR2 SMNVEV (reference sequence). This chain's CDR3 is CASSAGTGGIYEQYF. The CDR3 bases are TGTGCCAGCAGCGCGGGGACAGGGGGAATCTACGAGCAGTACTTC.